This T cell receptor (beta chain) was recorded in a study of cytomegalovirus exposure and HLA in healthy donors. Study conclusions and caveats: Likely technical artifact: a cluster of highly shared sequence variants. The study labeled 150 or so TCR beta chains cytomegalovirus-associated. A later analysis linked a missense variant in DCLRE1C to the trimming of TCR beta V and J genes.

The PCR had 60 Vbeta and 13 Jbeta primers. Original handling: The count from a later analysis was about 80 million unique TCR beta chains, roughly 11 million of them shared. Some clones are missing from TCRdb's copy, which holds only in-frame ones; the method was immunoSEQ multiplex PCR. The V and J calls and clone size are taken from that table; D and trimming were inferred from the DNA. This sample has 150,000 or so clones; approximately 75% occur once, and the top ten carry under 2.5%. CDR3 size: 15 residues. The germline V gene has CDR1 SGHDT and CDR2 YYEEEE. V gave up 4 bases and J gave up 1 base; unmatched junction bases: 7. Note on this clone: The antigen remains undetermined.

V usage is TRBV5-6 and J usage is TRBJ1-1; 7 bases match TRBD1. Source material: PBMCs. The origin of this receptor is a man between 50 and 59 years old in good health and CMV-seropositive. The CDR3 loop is CASSIQGQKNTEAFF. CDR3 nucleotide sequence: TGTGCCAGCAGCATACAGGGACAGAAGAACACTGAAGCTTTCTTT.